This T cell receptor beta chain was captured by sequencing in a study of T cells in Graves' hyperthyroidism and ophthalmopathy. The overall study: Specimen type is peripheral blood, collected at initial diagnosis prior to any treatment. Broader study findings: The model's output predicted ophthalmopathy at a median of 6.5 months prior to onset.

Not enrolled were patients with uncontrolled infection, other autoimmune disease, pregnancy or lactation. Out of approximately 10 ml of fresh peripheral blood came the PBMCs. Researchers took RNA transcripts and amplified the TCR beta CDR3 regions from them. The study used the HTBI primer set for a first-round RT-PCR of the TCR CDR3. TCRdb re-called the multiplex PCR reads with MiXCR, one entry per CDR3 protein. The sample carries approximately 710,000 distinct CDR3 sequences, 15% to 20% recorded once. This clonotype was picked up a small number of times. Its antigen is undetermined. Compared with germline, one end of the junction differs, possibly owing to a read error. CDR1 and CDR2 (germline): LNHDA, SQIVND (reference sequence). This CDR3 spans 13 amino acids.

This chain uses TRBV19 with TRBJ2-7; D possibly matches TRBD1 or TRBD2 (5 bases each). Sequencing was performed on blood. The sequence was obtained from a man aged 45 to 65 with Graves' hyperthyroidism. CDR3 DNA sequence: TGCGCCACCTCCAGGGAAGCGGACTACGAGCAGTACTTC. As protein: CATSREADYEQYF.